A selection of T cell receptor beta chains follows, all from one sample in a study of T-cell memory formation after mild COVID-19. TCRdb recomputed calls from the 5' RACE reads with MiXCR, one row per CDR3 protein. This table holds some 340,000 distinct CDR3 sequences, 10% to 15% found once. The sample was PBMCs or a T cell subset sorted from them (not recorded which). The receptors here all came from a man aged 18 to 35 who had mild COVID-19 (a few samples of this study predate the infection). Cell type and time point are not known. Both conserved end residues are part of each CDR3. Fields, in order: CDR3 DNA, CDR3 protein, J gene, V gene, D gene, clone size. A D gene is named only where the DNA matches it firmly. Part of the rows lack a size; the others show once, few, many or a class for expanded clones.

cdr3_nt: TGTGCCAGCAGTTCCCTAGCGGGTACCTACGAGCAGTACTTC; cdr3_aa: CASSSLAGTYEQYF; j_call: TRBJ2-7; v_call: TRBV6-2/TRBV6-3; d_call: TRBD2; clone_size: many
cdr3_nt: TGTGCCAGCAGCGAGGGCGCTCCGGGGGGCACTGAAGCTTTCTTT; cdr3_aa: CASSEGAPGGTEAFF; j_call: TRBJ1-1; v_call: TRBV5-5; d_call: -; clone_size: many
cdr3_nt: TGCAGTGCTTCCAGCGGACTAGCGGGGGGTTGGGATACGCAGTATTTT; cdr3_aa: CSASSGLAGGWDTQYF; j_call: TRBJ2-3; v_call: TRBV20-1; d_call: TRBD2; clone_size: -
cdr3_nt: TGTGCCACCAGTCACGGCAGGGAAGGAACAGATACGCAGTATTTT; cdr3_aa: CATSHGREGTDTQYF; j_call: TRBJ2-3; v_call: TRBV24-1; d_call: -; clone_size: few
cdr3_nt: TGTGCCAGCAGCGATCGTACAGAGAACACTGAAGCTTTCTTT; cdr3_aa: CASSDRTENTEAFF; j_call: TRBJ1-1; v_call: TRBV7-9; d_call: -; clone_size: -
cdr3_nt: TGCGCCAGCAGCTTCGAACAAGGGGCCGGGTTCTTC; cdr3_aa: CASSFEQGAGFF; j_call: TRBJ2-1; v_call: TRBV5-1; d_call: -; clone_size: few
cdr3_nt: TGTGCCAGCTCCTTGGGTGATGGAAACACCATATATTTT; cdr3_aa: CASSLGDGNTIYF; j_call: TRBJ1-3; v_call: TRBV27; d_call: -; clone_size: -
cdr3_nt: TGTGCCAGCAGCTCCCCCAGGGACAGGGGGAATCAGCCCCAGCATTTT; cdr3_aa: CASSSPRDRGNQPQHF; j_call: TRBJ1-5; v_call: TRBV7-9; d_call: TRBD1; clone_size: -
cdr3_nt: TGCGCCAGCAGAACGGACGCTAACTATGGCTACACCTTC; cdr3_aa: CASRTDANYGYTF; j_call: TRBJ1-2; v_call: TRBV5-1; d_call: -; clone_size: many
cdr3_nt: TGTGCCAGCAGCTTCTCCAGGCAGGGCACTGAAGCTTTCTTT; cdr3_aa: CASSFSRQGTEAFF; j_call: TRBJ1-1; v_call: TRBV12-3/TRBV12-4; d_call: -; clone_size: -
cdr3_nt: TGCAGTGCTCTGAGGGCTAGCGGCGGCTCAGATACGCAGTATTTT; cdr3_aa: CSALRASGGSDTQYF; j_call: TRBJ2-3; v_call: TRBV20-1; d_call: TRBD2; clone_size: few
cdr3_nt: TGTGCCAGCAGCTTAGTCGGACAGGGGTATTCACCCCTCCACTTT; cdr3_aa: CASSLVGQGYSPLHF; j_call: TRBJ1-6; v_call: TRBV7-9; d_call: TRBD1; clone_size: few
cdr3_nt: TGTGCCAGCAGCCAACCAATTGGGGGACGGGAGACCCAGTACTTC; cdr3_aa: CASSQPIGGRETQYF; j_call: TRBJ2-5; v_call: TRBV11-2; d_call: -; clone_size: -
cdr3_nt: TGTGCCAGCAGCCTCACCGCGGGGCCCTACGAGCAGTACTTC; cdr3_aa: CASSLTAGPYEQYF; j_call: TRBJ2-7; v_call: TRBV11-2; d_call: -; clone_size: few
cdr3_nt: TGCGCCAGCAGCCAGATAGATATGGGGCTGGCGGGGCCCCAGCATTTT; cdr3_aa: CASSQIDMGLAGPQHF; j_call: TRBJ1-5; v_call: TRBV4-1; d_call: -; clone_size: many
cdr3_nt: TGCGCCAGCGAATCCCAGGGTTCAGGCACCGGGGAGCTGTTTTTT; cdr3_aa: CASESQGSGTGELFF; j_call: TRBJ2-2; v_call: TRBV5-1; d_call: -; clone_size: many
cdr3_nt: TGTGCCAGCAGTGAGAGCGGGGGGGCCTTTGAGCAGTTCTTC; cdr3_aa: CASSESGGAFEQFF; j_call: TRBJ2-1; v_call: TRBV25-1; d_call: TRBD2; clone_size: -
cdr3_nt: TGCGCCAGCAGCCTTCCGGACAGCACAGATACGCAGTATTTT; cdr3_aa: CASSLPDSTDTQYF; j_call: TRBJ2-3; v_call: TRBV5-1; d_call: -; clone_size: many
cdr3_nt: TGTGCCAGCAGCGACGGTCGGGGGGTGAACACTGAAGCTTTCTTT; cdr3_aa: CASSDGRGVNTEAFF; j_call: TRBJ1-1; v_call: TRBV9; d_call: -; clone_size: -
cdr3_nt: TGTGCCAGCTCACCAGGAGGCCTAGGCTCAGATACGCAGTATTTT; cdr3_aa: CASSPGGLGSDTQYF; j_call: TRBJ2-3; v_call: TRBV18; d_call: -; clone_size: few
cdr3_nt: TGTGCCAGCAGCCCGGCGAACGGGGGCGAGCAGTACTTC; cdr3_aa: CASSPANGGEQYF; j_call: TRBJ2-7; v_call: TRBV5-4; d_call: -; clone_size: -
cdr3_nt: TGCAGCGCGGGGACAGGGGTGACCAATGAGCAGTTCTTC; cdr3_aa: CSAGTGVTNEQFF; j_call: TRBJ2-1; v_call: TRBV29-1; d_call: TRBD1; clone_size: few
cdr3_nt: TGCGCCAGCAGCTTTGGTCTAGCGATGGAGACCCAGTACTTC; cdr3_aa: CASSFGLAMETQYF; j_call: TRBJ2-5; v_call: TRBV5-1; d_call: -; clone_size: -
cdr3_nt: TGTGCCAGCAGAAAAAACCTACAGGGCAATCAGCCCCAGCATTTT; cdr3_aa: CASRKNLQGNQPQHF; j_call: TRBJ1-5; v_call: TRBV2; d_call: -; clone_size: -
cdr3_nt: TGCAGTGCAAAGAACAGAAGAGGGAATTCACCCCTCCACTTT; cdr3_aa: CSAKNRRGNSPLHF; j_call: TRBJ1-6; v_call: TRBV20-1; d_call: -; clone_size: -
cdr3_nt: TGTGCCACCAGAACAGGGGAGGGGAACACCGGGGAGCTGTTTTTT; cdr3_aa: CATRTGEGNTGELFF; j_call: TRBJ2-2; v_call: TRBV15; d_call: -; clone_size: many
cdr3_nt: TGTGCCAGCAGCTTCCAGTTTCTTGGTGGGTACGAGCAGTACTTC; cdr3_aa: CASSFQFLGGYEQYF; j_call: TRBJ2-7; v_call: TRBV11-2; d_call: -; clone_size: -
cdr3_nt: TGCGCCAGCAGCCAAGTGGGGGCGGGGGCTGAGCAGTTCTTC; cdr3_aa: CASSQVGAGAEQFF; j_call: TRBJ2-1; v_call: TRBV4-1; d_call: -; clone_size: -
cdr3_nt: TGCAGTGCTGATGAGGGGCGCGACTATGGCTACACCTTC; cdr3_aa: CSADEGRDYGYTF; j_call: TRBJ1-2; v_call: TRBV20-1; d_call: -; clone_size: many
cdr3_nt: TGTGCCAGCAGCTCCCTACGAAGGGACATTCAGTACTTC; cdr3_aa: CASSSLRRDIQYF; j_call: TRBJ2-4; v_call: TRBV7-2; d_call: -; clone_size: many
cdr3_nt: TGTGCCAGCAGACCTCTTGGAAACACCATATATTTT; cdr3_aa: CASRPLGNTIYF; j_call: TRBJ1-3; v_call: TRBV12-3/TRBV12-4; d_call: -; clone_size: few